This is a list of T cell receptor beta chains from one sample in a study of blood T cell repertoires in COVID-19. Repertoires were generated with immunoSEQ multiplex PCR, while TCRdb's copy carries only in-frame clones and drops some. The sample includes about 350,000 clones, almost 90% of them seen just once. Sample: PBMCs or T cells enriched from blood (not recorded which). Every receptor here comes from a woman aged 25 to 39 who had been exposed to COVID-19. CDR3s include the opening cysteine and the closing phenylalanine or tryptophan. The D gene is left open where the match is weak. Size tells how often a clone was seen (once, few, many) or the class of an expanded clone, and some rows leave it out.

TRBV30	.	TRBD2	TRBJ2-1	CAWRPQETGGPGDNEQFF	TGTGCCTGGAGACCCCAGGAGACGGGAGGGCCCGGGGACAATGAGCAGTTCTTC
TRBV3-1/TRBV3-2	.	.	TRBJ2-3	CASSQGLADTQYF	TGTGCCAGCAGCCAAGGTCTAGCAGATACGCAGTATTTT
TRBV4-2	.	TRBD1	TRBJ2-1	CASSRGQGDHNEQFF	TGTGCCAGCAGCCGGGGACAGGGGGACCACAATGAGCAGTTCTTC
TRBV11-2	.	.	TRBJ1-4	CASSLSPDEKLFF	TGTGCCAGCAGCTTATCACCAGATGAAAAACTGTTTTTT
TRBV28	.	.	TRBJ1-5	CASSSGLMNQPQHF	TGTGCCAGCAGTTCCGGACTCATGAATCAGCCCCAGCATTTT
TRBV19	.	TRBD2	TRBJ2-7	CASSPRHTGGGGRPEEQYF	TGTGCCAGTAGTCCGAGACATACCGGAGGTGGCGGGAGACCCGAGGAGCAGTACTTC
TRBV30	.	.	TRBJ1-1	CASGRNTEAFF	TGTGCCAGCGGGAGGAACACTGAAGCTTTCTTT
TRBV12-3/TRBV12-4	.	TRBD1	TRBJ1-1	CASSGDRGEAFF	TGTGCCAGCAGTGGGGACAGGGGTGAAGCTTTCTTT
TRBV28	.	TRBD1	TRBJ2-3	CASRKGQGAADTQYF	TGTGCCAGCAGGAAGGGACAGGGGGCCGCAGATACGCAGTATTTT
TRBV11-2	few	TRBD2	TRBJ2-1	CASSLGEGLPYNEQFF	TGTGCCAGCAGCTTAGGGGAGGGACTACCCTACAATGAGCAGTTCTTC
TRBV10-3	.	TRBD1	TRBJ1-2	CAISAAGQGHYGYTF	TGTGCCATCAGCGCAGCCGGACAGGGCCACTATGGCTACACCTTC
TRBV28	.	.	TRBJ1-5	CASLGQYGQPQHF	TGTGCCAGCCTGGGACAATACGGTCAGCCCCAGCATTTT
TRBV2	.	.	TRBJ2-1	CASSEETASYNEQFF	TGTGCCAGCAGTGAGGAGACGGCGTCCTACAATGAGCAGTTCTTC
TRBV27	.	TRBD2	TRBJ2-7	CASSLSNFGGSSYEQYF	TGTGCCAGCAGTTTATCGAACTTCGGGGGGAGCTCCTACGAGCAGTACTTC